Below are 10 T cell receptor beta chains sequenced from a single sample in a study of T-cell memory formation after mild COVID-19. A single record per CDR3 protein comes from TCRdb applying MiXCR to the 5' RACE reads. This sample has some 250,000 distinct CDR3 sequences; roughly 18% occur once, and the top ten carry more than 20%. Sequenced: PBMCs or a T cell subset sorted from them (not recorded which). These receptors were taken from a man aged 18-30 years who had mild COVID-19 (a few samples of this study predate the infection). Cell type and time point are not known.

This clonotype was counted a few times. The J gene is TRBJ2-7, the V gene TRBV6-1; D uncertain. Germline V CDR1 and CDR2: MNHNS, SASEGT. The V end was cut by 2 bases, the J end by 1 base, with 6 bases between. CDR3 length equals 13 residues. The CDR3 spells CASSELGSYEQYF. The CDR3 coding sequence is TGTGCCAGCAGTGAACTAGGTTCCTACGAGCAGTACTTC.

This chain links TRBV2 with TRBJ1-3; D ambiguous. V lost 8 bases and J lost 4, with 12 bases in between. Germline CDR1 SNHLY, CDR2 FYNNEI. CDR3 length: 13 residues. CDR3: CASSPINGNTIYF. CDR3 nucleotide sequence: TGTGCCAGCTCTCCAATAAACGGAAACACCATATATTTT.

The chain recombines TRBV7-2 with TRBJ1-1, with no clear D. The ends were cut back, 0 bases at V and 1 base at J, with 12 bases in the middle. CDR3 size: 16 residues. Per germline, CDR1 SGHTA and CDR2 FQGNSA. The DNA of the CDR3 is TGTGCCAGCAGCTTAGCAGTTATTCGGTCGAACACTGAAGCTTTCTTT. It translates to CASSLAVIRSNTEAFF.

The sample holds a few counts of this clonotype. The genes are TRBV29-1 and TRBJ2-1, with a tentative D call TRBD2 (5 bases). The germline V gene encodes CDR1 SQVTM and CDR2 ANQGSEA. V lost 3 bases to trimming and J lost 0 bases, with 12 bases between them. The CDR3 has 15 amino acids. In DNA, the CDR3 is TGCAGCGTTGAGTCTGGGCGGGCCTCCTACAATGAGCAGTTCTTC. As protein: CSVESGRASYNEQFF.

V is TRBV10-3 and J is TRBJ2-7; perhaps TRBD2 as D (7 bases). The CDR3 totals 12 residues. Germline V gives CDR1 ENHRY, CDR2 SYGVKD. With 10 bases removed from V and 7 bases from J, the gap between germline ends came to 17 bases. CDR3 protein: CASGGRTREQYF. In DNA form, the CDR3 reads TGTGCCAGCGGGGGCCGAACACGTGAGCAGTACTTC.

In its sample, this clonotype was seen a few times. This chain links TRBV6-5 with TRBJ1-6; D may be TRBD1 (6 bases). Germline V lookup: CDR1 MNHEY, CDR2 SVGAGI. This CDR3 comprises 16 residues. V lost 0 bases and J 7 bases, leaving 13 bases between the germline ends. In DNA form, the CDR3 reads TGTGCCAGCAGTTACTCCCAGGGGTTCGGAAATTCACCCCTCCACTTT. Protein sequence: CASSYSQGFGNSPLHF.

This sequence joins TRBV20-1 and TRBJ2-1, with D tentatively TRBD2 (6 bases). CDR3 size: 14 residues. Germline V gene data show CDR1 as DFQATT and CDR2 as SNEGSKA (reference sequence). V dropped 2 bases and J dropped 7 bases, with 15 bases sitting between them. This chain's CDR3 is CSARSAGSVNEQFF. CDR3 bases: TGCAGTGCTAGATCCGCGGGGAGTGTGAATGAGCAGTTCTTC.

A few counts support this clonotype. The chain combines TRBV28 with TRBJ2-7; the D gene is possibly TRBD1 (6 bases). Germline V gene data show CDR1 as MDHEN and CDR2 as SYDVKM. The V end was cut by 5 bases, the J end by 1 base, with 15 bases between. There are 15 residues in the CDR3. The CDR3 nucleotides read TGTGCCAGCAGTCCCGGGACAACGCGATCCTACGAGCAGTACGTC. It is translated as CASSPGTTRSYEQYV.

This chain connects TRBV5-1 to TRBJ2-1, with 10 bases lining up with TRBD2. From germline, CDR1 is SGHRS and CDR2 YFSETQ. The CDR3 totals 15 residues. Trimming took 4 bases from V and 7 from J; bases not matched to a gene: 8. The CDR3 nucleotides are TGCGCCAGCAGCCGACGAGCGGGGGGGATAAATGAGCAGTTCTTC. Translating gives CASSRRAGGINEQFF. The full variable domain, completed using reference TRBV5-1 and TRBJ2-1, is KAGVTQTPRYLIKTRGQQVTLSCSPISGHRSVSWYQQTPGQGLQFLFEYFSETQRNKGNFPGRFSGRQFSNSRSEMNVSTLELGDSALYLCASSRRAGGINEQFFGPGTRLTVL.

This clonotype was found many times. The CDR3 coding sequence is TGTGCCAGCAGCTTAAGACAGGGGGCCTATGAGCAGTTCTTC. Its protein product is CASSLRQGAYEQFF. V gene TRBV7-6 combines with J gene TRBJ2-1, with 10 positions matching TRBD1. The germline gives CDR1 SGHVS, CDR2 FNYEAQ. V lost 2 bases to trimming and J lost 8 bases; unmatched junction nucleotides: 3. The CDR3 has 14 amino acids.